Sequencing of this T cell receptor beta chain was carried out in a study of cytomegalovirus exposure and HLA in healthy donors. Notes on the study in general: In an earlier analysis, most TCR beta V segments were productive about 87% or about 30% of the time.

PCR primers comprised 60 Vbeta and 13 Jbeta primers. This table comes from immunoSEQ multiplex PCR, and its TCRdb copy is limited to in-frame clones, with some not included. The table records over 75,000 clones, roughly 86% of them present only once. The germline V gene has CDR1 KGHSH and CDR2 LQKENI. The germline V and J ends were trimmed by 6 bases and 2 bases, with 13 bases remaining between them. The CDR3 has 14 amino acids. On this clone: Its antigen is still unknown.

Sequencing used PBMCs. V gene TRBV18 combines with J gene TRBJ1-1; D is perhaps TRBD1 (5 bases). The TCR comes from a woman aged 18 to 35 in good health and CMV-seropositive. In nucleotides, the CDR3 is TGTGCCAGCTCTTCCGACAGAACCAACACTGAAGCTTTCTTT. It specifies CASSSDRTNTEAFF.